These 22 T cell receptor beta chains originate from one sample sequenced in a study of OX40 agonist ivuxolimab in advanced cancers. The method was immunoSEQ multiplex PCR; TCRdb's version includes in-frame clones alone and lacks a portion of them. The sample includes some 97,000 clones, less than 95% of them seen just once. The source was CD4+ or CD8+ T cells sorted from blood, collected in a trial of the OX40 agonist ivuxolimab. The source is an adult with an advanced solid tumor such as melanoma, head and neck, liver or kidney cancer.

This rearrangement joins TRBV7-3 to TRBJ1-1; D is unclear. CDR1 SGHTA and CDR2 FQGTGA come from the germline V gene. Trimming shortened V by 1 base and J by 4 bases, and 7 bases separated the two germline ends. The CDR3 loop spans 13 amino acids. The chain's CDR3 is CASSLIEATEAFF. The CDR3 coding sequence is TGTGCCAGCAGCTTAATAGAAGCCACTGAAGCTTTCTTT.

The chain joins TRBV27 to TRBJ2-1; D is possibly TRBD1 or TRBD2 (5 bases each). V gave up 3 bases and J gave up 7 bases, with 13 bases separating them. Per germline, CDR1 MNHEY and CDR2 SMNVEV (reference sequence). The CDR3 contains 14 residues. In DNA, the CDR3 is TGTGCCAGCAGTTTCTTGGGGTGGGGGAATGAGCAGTTCTTC. Translated: CASSFLGWGNEQFF.

CDR3 sequence reads: CASSSRLAAYEQYF. Here the CDR3 DNA reads TGTGCCAGCAGCTCGCGACTAGCGGCCTACGAGCAGTACTTC. V and J are TRBV7-6 and TRBJ2-7; 9 bases fit TRBD2. This CDR3 contains 14 residues. Germline-derived CDR1 and CDR2 are SGHVS and FNYEAQ. With 4 bases clipped from V and 2 bases from J, the junction kept 3 bases outside the gene matches.

This clone was recorded once. V is TRBV9 and J is TRBJ2-1; D may be TRBD2 (5 bases). Trimming stripped 1 base from V and 7 bases from J, with 12 bases between. This CDR3 contains 14 residues. From germline, CDR1 is SGDLS and CDR2 YYNGEE. CDR3 in DNA: TGTGCCAGCAGCGTACGCCTAGCTGGGAATGAGCAGTTCTTC. Translation: CASSVRLAGNEQFF.

The V gene is TRBV6-1, the J gene TRBJ2-5, with D perhaps matching TRBD1 or TRBD2 (5 bases each). The CDR3 is 13 amino acids. V dropped 6 bases and J dropped 7 bases, with 15 bases sitting between them. Germline CDR1 MNHNS, CDR2 SASEGT. As DNA, the CDR3 is TGTGCCAGCAGGGTTGGGGGACCTCGGACCCAGTACTTC. It encodes CASRVGGPRTQYF.

The chain couples TRBV5-6 to TRBJ2-1; no definite D call. The CDR3 is 17 residues long. Trimming removed 6 bases at V and 0 bases at J, with 19 bases between. Germline V gene data show CDR1 as SGHDT and CDR2 as YYEEEE. CDR3 in DNA: TGTGCCAGCACCTACTTGGTCCACGTACGCTCCTACAATGAGCAGTTCTTC. Translation gives CASTYLVHVRSYNEQFF.

The chain employs TRBV28 and TRBJ2-5, with unresolved D. V gave up 5 bases and J gave up 5 bases, with 18 bases separating them. Per germline, CDR1 MDHEN and CDR2 SYDVKM. This CDR3 region has 15 residues. The CDR3 DNA reads TGTGCCAGCAGTGAAGACAATTCGGGCACGGAGACCCAGTACTTC. The encoded protein is CASSEDNSGTETQYF.

The chain joins TRBV23-1 to TRBJ2-1; D may be TRBD2 (5 bases). TRBV23-1 is designated an ORF whose function remains uncertain. Trimming removed 3 bases from V and 3 bases from J, with 9 bases in between. The CDR3 is made up of 14 amino acids. The CDR3 nucleotides read TGCGCCAGCAGTCATACGGGATTCTACAATGAGCAGTTCTTC. This translates into CASSHTGFYNEQFF.

The chain combines TRBV6-5 with TRBJ2-5; 10 bases match TRBD2. The CDR3 is 15 amino acids. V shed 0 bases, J shed 4 bases, and the junction held 2 bases outside the gene matches. The germline V gene encodes CDR1 MNHEY and CDR2 SVGAGI. CDR3: CASSYSSGGGETQYF. The CDR3 DNA reads as TGTGCCAGCAGTTACTCGAGCGGGGGGGGAGAGACCCAGTACTTC.

The chain links TRBV18 to TRBJ2-3; TRBD2 matches at 12 bases. The CDR3 sequence is 16 residues long. Germline-derived CDR1 and CDR2 are KGHSH and LQKENI. The trim removed 2 bases at V and 7 bases at J, leaving 7 bases unmatched. The CDR3: CASSPRLAGDINTQYF. The CDR3 DNA reads TGTGCCAGCTCACCAAGACTAGCGGGAGATATAAATACGCAGTATTTT.

This chain uses TRBV28 with TRBJ1-2, with D unresolved. Germline V gives CDR1 MDHEN, CDR2 SYDVKM. The ends were cut back, 3 bases at V and 3 bases at J, with 5 bases in the middle. This CDR3 comprises 12 residues. CDR3 nucleotides: TGTGCCAGCAGTTTGGGGTACTATGGCTACACCTTC. Protein sequence: CASSLGYYGYTF.

This clone came up once. V is TRBV7-9 and J is TRBJ2-4, with D perhaps matching TRBD2 (5 bases). The CDR3 length is 16 residues. CDR1 is SEHNR, CDR2 FQNEAQ, per germline (reference sequence). The germline V and J ends were trimmed by 4 bases and 2 bases, with 15 bases remaining between them. The CDR3 region has the DNA TGTGCCAGCAGCTCGGACTTCTCTGGTCCCAAAAACATTCAGTACTTC. This translates into CASSSDFSGPKNIQYF.

The chain is built from TRBV18 and TRBJ1-1, with D maybe TRBD1 (6 bases). V lost 5 bases and J 5 bases, leaving 15 bases between the germline ends. CDR1 and CDR2 from the germline V gene are KGHSH and LQKENI. CDR3 length: 14 residues. The CDR3 region is CASSNPGARTEAFF. The DNA for the CDR3 is TGTGCCAGCTCAAACCCGGGGGCGAGAACTGAAGCTTTCTTT.

The chain joins TRBV6-1 to TRBJ1-2; D is ambiguous. Germline CDR1 reads MNHNS; CDR2 reads SASEGT. The CDR3 has 14 residues. The V gene lost 8 bases and the J gene lost 8 bases, with 21 bases spanning the gap. CDR3 in amino acids: CASGRSWVGAGYTF. CDR3 bases: TGTGCCAGCGGACGGTCCTGGGTAGGAGCCGGCTACACCTTC.

This clone was seen more than once but under ten times. The rearrangement links TRBV7-3 to TRBJ1-1; D not resolved. The germline V gene encodes CDR1 SGHTA and CDR2 FQGTGA. The CDR3 runs 13 residues. The V end was cut by 3 bases, the J end by 3 bases, with 8 bases between. The CDR3 sequence is CASSFSRDTEAFF. CDR3 DNA sequence: TGTGCCAGCAGCTTTTCGCGCGACACTGAAGCTTTCTTT.

The genes are TRBV27 and TRBJ2-7; TRBD1 agrees at 7 bases. The CDR3 is made up of 15 amino acids. Germline V lookup: CDR1 MNHEY, CDR2 SMNVEV (reference sequence). V gave up 6 bases and J gave up 0 bases; unmatched junction bases: 8. Written as DNA, the CDR3 is TGTGCCAGCAGCCAGACAGGGAGAAGCTCCTACGAGCAGTACTTC. Residues: CASSQTGRSSYEQYF.

The gene calls are TRBV28 and TRBJ1-5, with 7 bases lining up with TRBD1. The CDR3 totals 15 residues. V trimming: 3 bases; J trimming: 2 bases; junction bases outside the gene matches: 4. CDR1 and CDR2 (germline): MDHEN, SYDVKM. The CDR3 sequence: CASSFTGARNQPQHF. CDR3 bases: TGTGCCAGCAGTTTCACAGGGGCGCGCAATCAGCCCCAGCATTTT.

CDR3 bases: TGTGCCAGCAGTACCATCAGGAGTTCCTACGAGCAGTACTTC. Translated, it gives CASSTIRSSYEQYF. The chain recombines TRBV27 with TRBJ2-7; D gene uncertain. V gave up 5 bases and J gave up 1 base, with 12 bases separating them. Per the germline V gene, CDR1 is MNHEY and CDR2 is SMNVEV (reference sequence). The CDR3 consists of 14 residues.

This chain joins TRBV25-1 and TRBJ1-4, with D perhaps matching TRBD1 (5 bases). Germline CDR1 is MGHDK and CDR2 is SYGVNS. V lost 2 bases and J lost 8, with 12 bases in between. This CDR3 is 14 amino acids long. CDR3 region: CASSEAGKDEKLFF. Written as DNA, the CDR3 is TGTGCCAGCAGTGAAGCAGGGAAGGACGAAAAACTGTTTTTT.

This clone was counted once. The chain employs TRBV6-5 and TRBJ1-2; D unresolved. The CDR3 has 15 residues. Trimming removed 0 bases at V and 3 bases at J, with 11 bases between. Germline V gene data show CDR1 as MNHEY and CDR2 as SVGAGI. CDR3 protein: CASSYSGRAYYGYTF. The CDR3 bases are TGTGCCAGCAGTTACTCTGGTCGGGCATACTATGGCTACACCTTC.

In this sample, this clone turned up once. The rearrangement links TRBV2 to TRBJ1-2, with D unresolved. The length of the CDR3 is 16 residues. Trimming removed 8 bases at V and 4 bases at J, with 23 bases between. Germline loops: CDR1 SNHLY, CDR2 FYNNEI. In DNA form, the CDR3 reads TGTGCCAGCGAGGAAAGGATCCGGGGAAGAACCTATGGCTACACCTTC. It encodes CASEERIRGRTYGYTF.

The chain employs TRBV28 and TRBJ2-1; possibly TRBD2 for D (5 bases). CDR1 is MDHEN and CDR2 is SYDVKM in the germline V gene. The ends were cut back, 8 bases at V and 4 bases at J, with 18 bases in the middle. CDR3 length: 15 residues. CDR3: CASGLPLSGYNEQFF. In DNA form, the CDR3 reads TGTGCCAGCGGCCTCCCCTTGAGCGGATACAATGAGCAGTTCTTC.